This entry is about one T cell receptor beta chain. Its antigen has not been determined. No base quality values were provided; no much bigger clone lies one nucleotide off. Whole blood was collected in K2EDTA tubes by collaborating institutions according to the institutions' own protocols. Collaborator samples were shipped for TCRbeta analysis as frozen whole blood, isolated PBMCs, or DNA extracted from either sample type. The immunoSEQ Assay, a bias-controlled multiplex PCR, was used to amplify TCRbeta CDR3 regions from genomic DNA. Per the source publication's procedure: Nucleated cell counts per sample were estimated from amplification of reference gene primers within the assay. To quantify the absolute abundance of each unique TCRbeta CDR3 rearrangement, sequence reads were collapsed and filtered. For each sample, productive Simpson clonality was calculated as the square root of Simpson's diversity index over productive rearrangements. TCRdb retrieved this table from immuneACCESS and kept in-frame rearrangements only. Not all clones are present; in checked studies, unresolved V genes account for under half, and no reason is known for the remainder. The V and J calls and the clone size are those of that table, but D and trimming were determined from the DNA. Present in this sample are 350,000 or so clones, approximately 82% of which were seen just once. 2.5% to 3% of the sample comes from the top ten.

CDR1 and CDR2 are read off the germline V gene as MDHEN and SYDVKM. CDR3 length: 14 amino acids, cysteine to phenylalanine. The CDR3 DNA has 42 bases and is translated from base 1. V and J are trimmed by 7 bases and 7 bases, and the gene matches miss 10 bases of the junction. The source of the sample is a study of blood T cell repertoires in COVID-19 (dated by TCRdb to 2020 to 2021). The study in broad terms: Samples from collaborators originated in the United States, Italy and Spain and spanned both the acute and convalescent phases of COVID-19. Subjects who had been exposed to COVID-19, were actively infected with it, or had recovered from it provided the deeply sampled blood TCRbeta repertoires that made up the dataset. The material from the prospective study consisted of cDNA or gDNA derived from T cells, B-cell-depleted T cells, or PBMCs. Where HLA class I and class II types were available, the types were taken from metadata supplied by the sample provider, not from assay-based typing. The repertoires were released in a freely available public database intended as a resource for research on the immune response to SARS-CoV-2. The samples were drawn from two sources: the first 160 participants of the ongoing ImmuneRACE study, and some 1,300 subjects contributed by 6 global collaborators. The sample metadata nearly always contained a de-identified subject ID, COVID-19 status, age in years and sex.

Study-wide findings and limitations: How much clinical and demographic metadata was included differed by source and by participant, and the metadata was provided uncurated.

The sequence was obtained from a man aged 25-40 years with active or convalescent COVID-19. The sample consisted of peripheral blood. The rearrangement combines TRBV28 with TRBJ2-1, with 7 central nucleotides matching TRBD2. CDR3 protein: CASMAAGDNNEQFF. The DNA sequence follows: TGTGCCAGCATGGCGGCGGGAGATAATAATGAGCAGTTCTTC.